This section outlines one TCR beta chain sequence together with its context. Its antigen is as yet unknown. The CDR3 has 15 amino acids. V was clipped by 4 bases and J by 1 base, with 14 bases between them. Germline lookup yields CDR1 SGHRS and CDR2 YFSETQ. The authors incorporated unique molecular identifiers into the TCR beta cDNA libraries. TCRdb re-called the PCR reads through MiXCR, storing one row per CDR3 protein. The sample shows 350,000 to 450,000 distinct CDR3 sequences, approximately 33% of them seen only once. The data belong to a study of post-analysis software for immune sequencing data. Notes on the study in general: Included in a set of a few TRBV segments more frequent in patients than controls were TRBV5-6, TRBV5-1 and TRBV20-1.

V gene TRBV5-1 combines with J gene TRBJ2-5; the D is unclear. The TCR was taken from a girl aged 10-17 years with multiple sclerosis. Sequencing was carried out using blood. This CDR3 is CASSLEGQPQETQYF. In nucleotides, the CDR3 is TGCGCCAGCAGCCTGGAAGGTCAGCCCCAAGAGACCCAGTACTTC.